This T cell receptor (beta chain) was observed in a study of cytomegalovirus exposure and HLA in healthy donors. As regards this clone: Antigen specificity is unknown.

Whole-study findings and limits: It was only CMV serostatus that was available as immune exposure information.

The CDR3 length is 13 residues. The trim removed 6 bases at V and 11 bases at J, leaving 11 bases unmatched. Germline CDR1 ENHRY, CDR2 SYGVKD. Primers: 60 Vbeta forward and 13 Jbeta reverse. Libraries were prepared by immunoSEQ multiplex PCR; TCRdb keeps only in-frame clonotypes and omits some of them. Of roughly 150,000 clones in the sample, about three quarters were seen once. The source is a woman in her thirties in good health and CMV-seronegative. J is TRBJ2-3 and V is TRBV10-3; 7 bases are shared with TRBD1. Material: PBMCs. The CDR3, as DNA: TGTGCCATCAGCAGACAGGGTCTCAGGGGGCAGTATTTT. Translation gives CAISRQGLRGQYF.